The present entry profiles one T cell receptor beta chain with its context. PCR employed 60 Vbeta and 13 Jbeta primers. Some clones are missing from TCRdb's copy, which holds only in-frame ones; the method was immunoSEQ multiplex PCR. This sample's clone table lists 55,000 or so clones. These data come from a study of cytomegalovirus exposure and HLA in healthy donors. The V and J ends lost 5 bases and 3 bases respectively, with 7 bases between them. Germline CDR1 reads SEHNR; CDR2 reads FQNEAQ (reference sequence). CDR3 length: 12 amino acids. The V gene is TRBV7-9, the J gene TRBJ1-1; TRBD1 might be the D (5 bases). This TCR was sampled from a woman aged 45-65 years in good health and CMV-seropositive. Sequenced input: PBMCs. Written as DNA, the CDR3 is TGTGCCAGCAGCCGGGGGGACACTGAAGCTTTCTTT. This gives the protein CASSRGDTEAFF.